The clone carrying this T cell receptor beta chain was picked up one time. What it binds is unknown. With 2 bases clipped from V and 5 bases from J, the junction kept 2 bases outside the gene matches. CDR1 SGHTA and CDR2 FQGTGA come from the germline V gene. The CDR3 has 13 residues. Here immunoSEQ multiplex PCR was the method, and the copy in TCRdb shows in-frame clones only, minus some. The sample consists of around 100,000 clones, around nine tenths of them appearing once. The source of the sample is a study of T cell responses to AZD1222 COVID-19 vaccine. Study-wide points: Repertoire sampling occurred only after the peak T cell response. Donor demographics were predominantly white British with a female majority; clonal diversity may be underestimated.

The gene calls are TRBV7-3 and TRBJ1-2, with 7 bases fitting TRBD1. This sample comprised peripheral blood, obtained on day 0 of AZD1222 vaccination. The source of this sequence is an adult in good health. The DNA for the CDR3 is TGTGCCAGCAGCTTAGGGACAGAATATGGCTACACCTTC. It yields the protein CASSLGTEYGYTF.